The sequence of this T cell receptor (beta chain) was determined in a study of CD8 T cells in Susac syndrome (dated by TCRdb to between 2017 and 2020). Notes on the research overall: Of the Susac syndrome patients who were sequenced, more than 5 had clinically active disease and roughly eight were in clinical remission. At blood withdrawal, Susac syndrome patients were therapy-naive, treated with corticosteroids (with IVIg additionally given to some), or treated with IVIg alone. The study used repertoire sequencing to test whether antigen drove CD8+ T cell activation and differentiation in Susac syndrome. Broader findings and caveats from the paper: In the CD4+ T cell repertoire of Susac syndrome patients, clonal expansion was not detected. The number of individuals in the TCR sequencing and HLA analysis was recognized as being relatively small.

For this clonotype: Its recognized antigen is unknown. The input lacks base qualities; no much larger clone sits a single base away.

Peripheral blood CD8+ and CD4+ T cells from healthy donors, Susac syndrome patients and multiple sclerosis patients were profiled using high-throughput TCR beta sequencing. Recently defined diagnostic criteria for definite or probable disease were met by the Susac syndrome patients. Bulk CD8+ and CD4+ T cells were purified by magnetic negative isolation, while CD8+ TEMRA cells were enriched using FACS. Blood was collected in EDTA tubes and processed within 24 hours, with PBMCs isolated through density gradient centrifugation. PBMCs destined for TCR sequencing were cryopreserved in liquid nitrogen and later thawed in a 37 °C water bath. Purity of sorted or isolated CD4+, CD8+ and CD8+ TEMRA cells was at least 90%. RNA was extracted with the RNeasy kit and about 0.45 to 1 ug was reverse transcribed using random hexamers. TCR beta CDR3 regions were amplified with the immunoSEQ multiplex PCR assay covering 54 Vbeta and 13 Jbeta segments. PCR amplification bias was corrected using a synthetic template baseline for primer optimization and computational correction. As for how the authors treated the data: Only productive sequences were kept, with reads annotated to V, D and J genes according to IMGT and analyzed in immunoSEQ Analyzer. Clonality was calculated as one minus the Shannon entropy normalized by log2 of the number of productive unique sequences. Public and private clones were assessed among the 100 most prevalent clones of each patient and control. Clones were defined as Susac-specific when absent from the healthy and MS cohorts, from approximately 1,100 published viral clones and from other ImmuneACCESS disease sequences. In-frame beta chains were kept once TCRdb had trimmed the public reads at Q25 with fastp and called clones with MiXCR. For every CDR3 protein sequence, its rows merge into one entry that carries the most common genes and DNA. The V and J calls shown here were made by TCRdb, not taken from the authors' results. This sample is represented by hundreds of thousands of distinct CDR3 sequences; about 94% of them were singletons. Of the sample, about 0.14% falls within the top ten clones.

From the cysteine through the phenylalanine, the CDR3 covers 13 amino acids. Only the CDR3 DNA stays, 39 bases, in frame from base 1. V gives up 0 bases and J gives up 6 bases, and the segment between their germline ends measures 7 bases. CDR1 and CDR2 are read off the germline V gene as SGHRS and YFSETQ. The source is a human donor with Susac syndrome. The V and J segments used are TRBV5-1 and TRBJ2-1, with the D gene call left open. The sample comprised CD4+ T cells from PBMCs. CDR3 loop: CASSLGPSNEQFF. The DNA sequence follows: TGCGCCAGCAGCTTGGGACCTTCCAATGAGCAGTTCTTC. With all but the CDR3 taken from the reference TRBV5-1 and TRBJ2-1 genes, the full variable domain is: KAGVTQTPRYLIKTRGQQVTLSCSPISGHRSVSWYQQTPGQGLQFLFEYFSETQRNKGNFPGRFSGRQFSNSRSEMNVSTLELGDSALYLCASSLGPSNEQFFGPGTRLTVL.